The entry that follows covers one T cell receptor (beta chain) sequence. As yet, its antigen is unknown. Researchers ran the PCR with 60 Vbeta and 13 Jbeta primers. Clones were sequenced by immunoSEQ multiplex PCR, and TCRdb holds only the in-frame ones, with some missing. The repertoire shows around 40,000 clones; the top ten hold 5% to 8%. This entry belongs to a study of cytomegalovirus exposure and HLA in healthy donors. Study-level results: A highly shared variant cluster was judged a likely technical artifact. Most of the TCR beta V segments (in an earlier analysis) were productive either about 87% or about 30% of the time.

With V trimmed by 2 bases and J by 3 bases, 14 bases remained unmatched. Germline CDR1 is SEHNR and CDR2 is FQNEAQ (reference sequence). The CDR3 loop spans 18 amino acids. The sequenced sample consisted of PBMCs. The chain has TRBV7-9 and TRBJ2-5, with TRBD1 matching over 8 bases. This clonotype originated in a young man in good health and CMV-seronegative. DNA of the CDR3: TGTGCCAGCAGCTTATTCTCAGGACAGGGTCCTTTTAAAGAGACCCAGTACTTC. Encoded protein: CASSLFSGQGPFKETQYF. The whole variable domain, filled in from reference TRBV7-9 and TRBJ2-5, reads DTGVSQNPRHKITKRGQNVTFRCDPISEHNRLYWYRQTLGQGPEFLTYFQNEAQLEKSRLLSDRFSAERPKGSFSTLEIQRTEQGDSAMYLCASSLFSGQGPFKETQYFGPGTRLLVL.